These 22 T cell receptor beta chains were all obtained from the same sample, sequenced in a study of OX40 agonist ivuxolimab in advanced cancers. Libraries were prepared by immunoSEQ multiplex PCR; TCRdb keeps only in-frame clonotypes and omits some of them. The repertoire has tens of thousands of clones, 85% to 95% of them found once; the top ten carry less than 20%. The sequenced sample was CD4+ or CD8+ T cells sorted from blood, obtained in a trial of the OX40 agonist ivuxolimab. The receptors here all came from an adult with an advanced solid tumor such as melanoma, head and neck, liver or kidney cancer.

V gene TRBV13 combines with J gene TRBJ2-5; tentatively, D is TRBD2 (6 bases). CDR3 length: 14 residues. Germline V CDR1 and CDR2: PRHDT, FYEKMQ (reference sequence). Trimming left V 5 bases short and J 1 base short, with 11 bases between. CDR3 sequence (DNA): TGTGCCAGCAGCCGGAGGGTGATCCAAGAGACCCAGTACTTC. Protein sequence: CASSRRVIQETQYF.

The rearrangement links TRBV18 to TRBJ1-1; TRBD1 matches at 9 bases. This CDR3 region has 16 residues. Trimming took 0 bases from V and 1 from J; bases not matched to a gene: 3. Germline CDR1 and CDR2: KGHSH and LQKENI. CDR3 nucleotide sequence: TGTGCCAGCTCACCACCGGACAGGGGTGCGAACACTGAAGCTTTCTTT. It is translated as CASSPPDRGANTEAFF.

The gene calls are TRBV4-3 and TRBJ2-7; the match to TRBD2 covers 14 bases. Germline V CDR1 and CDR2: LGHNA, YSLEER. This CDR3 has 18 amino acids. Trimming at V came to 0 bases and at J to 3 bases, leaving 7 bases not matched to a gene. The CDR3 reads CASSQDRLAGGSYYEQYF. The CDR3 DNA reads as TGCGCCAGCAGCCAAGACCGACTAGCGGGGGGGTCCTACTACGAGCAGTACTTC.

V and J are TRBV29-1 and TRBJ2-1; 7 bases map to TRBD2. The germline V gene has CDR1 SQVTM and CDR2 ANQGSEA. CDR3 length: 13 residues. V was clipped by 5 bases and J by 13 bases; unmatched bases: 14. The DNA of the CDR3 is TGCAGCGTTATGGCGCCGGGCGGGAGCACTCAGTTCTTC. This gives the protein CSVMAPGGSTQFF.

V is TRBV15 and J is TRBJ1-5, with a possible D match to TRBD1 (6 bases). The V end lost 3 bases, the J end lost 5 bases, and 20 bases lay between the germline ends. The germline V gene has CDR1 LNHNV and CDR2 YYDKDF (reference sequence). The CDR3 is 17 amino acids. In nucleotides, the CDR3 is TGTGCCACCAGCAGGGCCCGCTTGGGGACAAACGATCAGCCCCAGCATTTT. Protein: CATSRARLGTNDQPQHF.

The genes are TRBV12-5 and TRBJ2-5; weak D call: TRBD2 (5 bases). Trimming left V 5 bases short and J 5 bases short, with 21 bases between. The germline CDR1 and CDR2 sequences are LGHNT and FRNRAP. The CDR3 is made up of 16 amino acids. The DNA for the CDR3 is TGTGCTAGTGGTGGTCACGGGGAGCATACTGTGGAGACCCAGTACTTC. The encoded protein is CASGGHGEHTVETQYF.

The V gene is TRBV11-2, the J gene TRBJ2-7; D is unclear. Deletions cut 0 bases from V and 3 bases from J, with 9 bases between. The CDR3 spans 14 residues. Germline V gives CDR1 SGHAT, CDR2 FQNNGV. The CDR3 here is CASSLEAVGYEQYF. CDR3 nucleotide sequence: TGTGCCAGCAGCTTAGAGGCGGTCGGCTACGAGCAGTACTTC.

The CDR3 nucleotides are TGTGCCAGCAGCTTAGATCCAGGCCCCACCGGGGAGCTGTTTTTT. Its translation is CASSLDPGPTGELFF. The chain is built from TRBV7-6 and TRBJ2-2; D is undetermined. The CDR3 contains 15 residues. The germline V gene encodes CDR1 SGHVS and CDR2 FNYEAQ. Trimming left V 1 base short and J 4 bases short, with 10 bases between.

This clone was detected only a few times. The rearrangement uses TRBV2 and TRBJ1-1; D possibly corresponds to TRBD1 (6 bases). CDR3 length equals 14 residues. The germline gives CDR1 SNHLY, CDR2 FYNNEI. Trimming removed 2 bases at V and 0 bases at J, with 7 bases between. CDR3 coding DNA: TGTGCCAGCAGTGAATCAGGGGTGAACACTGAAGCTTTCTTT. Translation gives CASSESGVNTEAFF.

The V and J genes are TRBV27 and TRBJ2-7; possibly TRBD1 or TRBD2 for D (5 bases each). Germline-derived CDR1 and CDR2 are MNHEY and SMNVEV (reference sequence). The CDR3 totals 14 residues. Trimming took off 4 bases at V and 3 bases at J, with 13 bases between the two ends. The CDR3: CASSWGTSFYEQYF. CDR3 DNA: TGTGCCAGCAGTTGGGGGACCAGCTTCTACGAGCAGTACTTC.

The CDR3 DNA is TGTGCCAGCAGTCTGGGACAGGGGAATGAGCAGTTCTTC. Protein product: CASSLGQGNEQFF. The chain recombines TRBV27 with TRBJ2-1; 10 nucleotides agree with TRBD1. The CDR3 is 13 residues long. The J segment lost 7 bases and the V segment lost 5 bases, leaving 2 bases of the junction unmatched. Germline V lookup: CDR1 MNHEY, CDR2 SMNVEV (reference sequence).

The V gene is TRBV5-5, the J gene TRBJ1-1, with 7 bases fitting TRBD1. The CDR3 spans 17 residues. Germline lookup yields CDR1 SGHKS and CDR2 YYEKEE (reference sequence). The V gene end was trimmed by 1 base and the J gene end by 0 bases; junction bases not matched to a gene: 9. The CDR3 coding sequence is TGTGCCAGCAGCTTGCGACAGGGAGCCGATATGAACACTGAAGCTTTCTTT. Protein product: CASSLRQGADMNTEAFF.

The chain combines TRBV4-1 with TRBJ2-3; tentative D call: TRBD1 (5 bases). CDR1 is MGHRA and CDR2 is YSYEKL in the germline V gene. This CDR3 spans 16 amino acids. V was pared by 4 bases and J by 3 bases, with 17 bases between. CDR3 DNA: TGCGCCAGCAGCCCAGTAGGGGAAGGGGCAACAGATACGCAGTATTTT. This encodes CASSPVGEGATDTQYF.

The J gene is TRBJ2-7, the V gene TRBV4-3; 11 nucleotides align to TRBD2. J lost 0 bases, V lost 5 bases, and 6 bases had no gene match. This CDR3 spans 16 amino acids. The germline V gene has CDR1 LGHNA and CDR2 YSLEER. CDR3 coding DNA: TGCGCCAGCAGCGCGGAACTAGCGGGGGCCTCCTACGAGCAGTACTTC. Encoded protein: CASSAELAGASYEQYF.

As for this clone: The junction differs from germline at one of its ends, possibly a read error. CDR3 sequence reads: CASSPNTGGQGNGYTF. The CDR3, as DNA: TGCGCCAGCAGTCCTAACACAGGGGGACAGGGTAATGGATACACCTTC. The chain combines TRBV5-1 with TRBJ1-2; 9 nucleotides agree with TRBD1. The CDR3 extends over 16 amino acids. Looked up from germline, CDR1 is SGHRS and CDR2 is YFSETQ.

This rearrangement joins TRBV9 to TRBJ2-5; TRBD1 agrees at 8 bases. The germline V gene has CDR1 SGDLS and CDR2 YYNGEE. The CDR3 contains 15 residues. With 3 bases clipped from V and 5 bases from J, the junction kept 9 bases outside the gene matches. The CDR3 is CASSGTGTGWETQYF. DNA for the CDR3: TGTGCCAGCAGCGGAACCGGGACAGGTTGGGAGACCCAGTACTTC.

This sequence joins TRBV5-1 and TRBJ2-1; 12 bases match TRBD2. The CDR3 has 15 residues. Looked up from germline, CDR1 is SGHRS and CDR2 is YFSETQ. V dropped 4 bases and J dropped 8; count of bases not matched to a gene: 7. In DNA form, the CDR3 reads TGCGCCAGCAGCCCTCTGACTAGCGGGAGCGATGAGCAGTTCTTC. It codes for CASSPLTSGSDEQFF. The complete variable domain, with remaining parts taken from reference TRBV5-1 and TRBJ2-1, reads KAGVTQTPRYLIKTRGQQVTLSCSPISGHRSVSWYQQTPGQGLQFLFEYFSETQRNKGNFPGRFSGRQFSNSRSEMNVSTLELGDSALYLCASSPLTSGSDEQFFGPGTRLTVL.

The rearrangement uses TRBV4-1 and TRBJ2-7, with no clear D. Germline CDR1 is MGHRA and CDR2 is YSYEKL. The V and J ends lost 0 bases and 5 bases respectively, with 5 bases between them. CDR3 length: 12 amino acids. This CDR3 reads CASSQDRHEQYF. The CDR3 DNA follows: TGCGCCAGCAGCCAAGATCGGCACGAGCAGTACTTC.

This chain joins TRBV5-8 and TRBJ2-7, with TRBD2 matching 7 bases. Germline CDR1 and CDR2: SGHTS and YDEGEE. The trim removed 1 base at V and 3 bases at J, leaving 7 bases unmatched. The CDR3 runs to 15 residues. The CDR3 spells CASSLLRASGYEQYF. The CDR3 DNA is TGTGCCAGCAGCTTGTTGAGGGCTAGCGGCTACGAGCAGTACTTC. Full variable domain (missing parts from reference TRBV5-8 and TRBJ2-7): EAGVTQSPTHLIKTRGQQATLRCSPISGHTSVYWYQQALGLGLQFLLWYDEGEERNRGNFPPRFSGRQFPNYSSELNVNALELEDSALYLCASSLLRASGYEQYFGPGTRLTVT.

The table lists this clone with a count of one. The chain links TRBV6-5 to TRBJ2-7, with TRBD1 matching 8 bases. The CDR3 sequence is 15 residues long. V was clipped by 5 bases and J by 7 bases; unmatched bases: 13. In germline, CDR1 is MNHEY, CDR2 SVGAGI. Here the CDR3 DNA reads TGTGCCAGCAGTCACGGACAGGGCCGTGATGGGGAGCAGTACTTC. This codes for CASSHGQGRDGEQYF.

This clone has just one count. This chain uses TRBV4-1 with TRBJ2-1; 11 bases agree with TRBD2. The CDR3 consists of 16 residues. CDR1 is MGHRA, CDR2 YSYEKL, per germline. V lost 3 bases and J lost 5; bases outside the gene matches: 6. DNA for the CDR3: TGCGCCAGCAGCCAGGCTACTAGCGGGAGTGACAATGAGCAGTTCTTC. Its translation: CASSQATSGSDNEQFF.

The rearrangement uses TRBV4-1 and TRBJ2-5; D uncertain. The better agreement between TRBJ2-7 and the DNA end casts doubt on the J call. Germline V gene lookup returns CDR1 MGHRA and CDR2 YSYEKL. The CDR3 contains 15 residues. The CDR3 region is CASSQDGREPYEQYF. In DNA form, the CDR3 reads TGCGCCAGCAGCCAAGACGGCCGAGAGCCCTACGAGCAGTACTTC.